This section outlines one T cell receptor (beta chain) sequence together with its context. Its antigen specificity is not known. No clone much larger than this one lies a single base away; base qualities are absent. This sample is drawn from a study of T cells after posttransplantation cyclophosphamide (dated by TCRdb to about 2016). Describing the broader study: The study tracked T cell repertoire reconstitution by TRB sequencing after myeloablative bone marrow transplantation using posttransplantation cyclophosphamide as GVHD prophylaxis. Samples from around 40 PTCy-treated patients and roughly 17 related bone marrow donors of those patients were subjected to antigen receptor sequencing. Public TRB sequences were checked against a database of over 3,600 sequences associated with responses to pathogens, tumor antigens, self-antigens and alloantigens. TRB sequencing was performed on blood from all 35 or so PTCy patients with 1-year posttransplant specimens. TRB sequencing was also done on up to 3 additional blood samples from 2 to 5.2 years after transplant in 3 patients, and on pretransplant blood from a handful of patients. Because TRA and TRB clonality correlated tightly in roughly nine samples, the subsequent TCR analyses were limited to TRB only.

CDR1 and CDR2, per the germline V gene, are ENHRY and SYGVKD. The CDR3 runs 15 residues from the cysteine to the phenylalanine. Of the read, only the CDR3 DNA is kept; its 45 bases are in frame from base 1. The V end gives up 5 bases and the J end 0 bases, leaving 3 bases in the junction not matched to a gene. Broader findings and caveats from the paper: Across some 45 patients, TRB clonality was highly associated with recipient CMV seropositivity and CMV reactivation, and PTCy diversity was similar to diversity in CNI/methotrexate controls. The TRB repertoires of T cells infiltrating skin or the GI tract showed only limited overlap with the TRB repertoires found in blood. Donor-recipient similarity was low at 1-2 months but increased during the first year, and donor CD8+ memory clones often dominated later blood repertoires.

Viable CD3+CD4+ or CD3+CD8+ cells that were CCR7+CD45RA+CD45RO-CD95-CD27+CD28+ were classified as naive T cells. Related bone marrow donors provided peripheral blood samples on the day of marrow donation. Peripheral blood and bone marrow mononuclear cells were isolated by Ficoll-Hypaque density centrifugation and were cryopreserved. Sorting of CD4+ and CD8+ T cells, including naive and memory subsets, was performed by FACS on a FACSAria II. Genomic DNA was the input for TRB sequencing, which was run either with the immunoSEQ assay at survey resolution or with the hsTCRB kit. On the study's bioinformatics: The immunoSEQ software handled the initial read processing, while the LymphoSeq R package was used for the repertoire analyses. Clonality was computed as 1 minus normalized Shannon entropy, and a Gini coefficient was also calculated for each TRB dataset. To infer phenotypes in unsorted samples, TRB sequences from sorted subsets of the recipient or donor were mapped onto unsorted samples from the same recipient. TCRdb mirrors the immuneACCESS table, restricted to in-frame sequences. Some clones are absent from its copies; in checked studies, under half trace to an unresolved V gene, and the reason for the others is unknown. V, J and clone size are taken as reported in that table, and D and trimming were inferred from the DNA itself. The sample table holds about 16,000 clones, of which 94% were seen once. The ten largest clonotypes hold more than 0.25% of the sample.

The V gene is TRBV10-3 and the J gene is TRBJ1-5, with 8 central nucleotides matching TRBD1. The receptor was isolated from a woman aged 45-65 years in good health and a related stem cell transplant donor. Sequenced: naive CD4+ T cells sorted from blood. The CDR3 reads as follows: CAISPGQDSNQPQHF. The sequenced DNA: TGTGCCATCAGTCCGGGACAGGATAGCAATCAGCCCCAGCATTTT.